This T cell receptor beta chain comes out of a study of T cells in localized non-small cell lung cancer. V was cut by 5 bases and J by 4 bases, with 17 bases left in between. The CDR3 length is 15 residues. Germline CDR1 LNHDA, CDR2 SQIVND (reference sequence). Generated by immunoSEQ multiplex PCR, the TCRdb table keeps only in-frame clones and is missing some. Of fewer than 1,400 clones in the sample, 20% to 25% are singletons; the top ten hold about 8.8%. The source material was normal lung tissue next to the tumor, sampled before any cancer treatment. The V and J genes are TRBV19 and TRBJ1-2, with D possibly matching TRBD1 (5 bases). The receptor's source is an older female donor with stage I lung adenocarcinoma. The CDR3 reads CASSAARSGTYGYTF. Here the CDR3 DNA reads TGTGCCAGTAGTGCCGCTCGGTCAGGGACCTATGGCTACACCTTC.